These 15 T cell receptor beta chains were all obtained from the same sample, sequenced in a study of cytomegalovirus exposure and HLA in healthy donors. It was with 60 Vbeta and 13 Jbeta primers that the PCR ran. Produced via immunoSEQ multiplex PCR; TCRdb's table is partial and in-frame only. The sample shows about 140,000 clones, about four fifths of them seen only once. The sequenced sample consisted of PBMCs. All receptors derive from a male donor in good health and CMV-seronegative.

The J gene is TRBJ2-7, the V gene TRBV29-1, with 7 bases fitting TRBD1. The V and J ends lost 5 bases and 2 bases, in that order; junction bases with no gene match: 3. The CDR3 is 12 amino acids. CDR1 is SQVTM, CDR2 ANQGSEA, per germline. Written as DNA, the CDR3 is TGCAGCGTTCGACAGGGTACCTACGAGCAGTACTTC. It yields the protein CSVRQGTYEQYF.

This clone was counted between two and nine times. The chain is built from TRBV5-1 and TRBJ1-1, with D maybe TRBD1 (6 bases). V lost 4 bases and J 6 bases, leaving 13 bases between the germline ends. The length of the CDR3 is 13 residues. Germline values: CDR1 SGHRS, CDR2 YFSETQ. In DNA, the CDR3 is TGCGCCAGCAGCCACCCTGAGGGGGCTGAAGCTTTCTTT. This sequence encodes CASSHPEGAEAFF.

The chain employs TRBV2 and TRBJ2-2, with D tentatively TRBD1 (8 bases). Per the germline V gene, CDR1 is SNHLY and CDR2 is FYNNEI. V was cut by 6 bases and J by 4 bases, with 15 bases left in between. The CDR3 contains 15 residues. The CDR3 coding sequence is TGTGCCAGCAGCGCACAGGGGGGGTTCACCGGGGAGCTGTTTTTT. Its protein product is CASSAQGGFTGELFF.

This chain links TRBV23-1 with TRBJ2-6; TRBD1 aligns across 9 bases. TRBV23-1 is sorted into the ORF group, with uncertain function. V lost 3 bases and J lost 1; bases outside the gene matches: 7. This CDR3 comprises 18 residues. The CDR3 DNA follows: TGCGCCAGCAGTCAGTCGACAGGGGGGCCTTCTGGGGCCAACGTCCTGACTTTC. This sequence encodes CASSQSTGGPSGANVLTF.

The chain joins TRBV7-9 to TRBJ2-3; 13 nucleotides agree with TRBD2. This CDR3 has 16 residues. The junction had 8 bases not matched to a gene; V was cut back by 11 bases and J by 0 bases. Per germline, CDR1 SEHNR and CDR2 FQNEAQ (reference sequence). DNA of the CDR3: TGTGCCTCCGAAGGGACTAGCGGGGCTAGCACAGATACGCAGTATTTT. This translates into CASEGTSGASTDTQYF.

In this sample, this clone turned up once. The genes are TRBV7-9 and TRBJ2-7; tentative D call: TRBD2 (7 bases). The V gene lost 1 base and the J gene lost 3 bases, with 10 bases spanning the gap. Germline lookup yields CDR1 SEHNR and CDR2 FQNEAQ (reference sequence). This CDR3 has 14 residues. DNA for the CDR3: TGTGCCAGCAGCTTAGAGGGGGGGGGCTACGAGCAGTACTTC. Amino acids: CASSLEGGGYEQYF. Supplemented by reference TRBV7-9 and TRBJ2-7, the full variable domain reads DTGVSQNPRHKITKRGQNVTFRCDPISEHNRLYWYRQTLGQGPEFLTYFQNEAQLEKSRLLSDRFSAERPKGSFSTLEIQRTEQGDSAMYLCASSLEGGGYEQYFGPGTRLTVT.

The CDR3 loop is CASTSGTGGEQYF. In DNA, the CDR3 is TGTGCCAGCACCTCCGGGACAGGAGGAGAGCAGTACTTC. This chain joins TRBV25-1 and TRBJ2-7; TRBD1 matches at 8 bases. The ends lost 7 bases at V and 7 bases at J; junction bases unmatched: 9. Germline V gives CDR1 MGHDK, CDR2 SYGVNS. This CDR3 spans 13 amino acids.

The rearrangement links TRBV19 to TRBJ1-3; D is unclear. The CDR3 runs to 15 residues. CDR1 and CDR2 from the germline V gene are LNHDA and SQIVND (reference sequence). V was shortened by 6 bases and J by 0 bases, with 12 bases between the two germline ends. CDR3 nucleotides: TGTGCCAGTAGCAAACAGACACGCTCTGGAAACACCATATATTTT. Amino acids: CASSKQTRSGNTIYF.

The chain recombines TRBV9 with TRBJ2-2; 12 nucleotides align to TRBD2. This CDR3 has 19 residues. Germline V lookup: CDR1 SGDLS, CDR2 YYNGEE. The junction had 9 bases not matched to a gene; V was cut back by 3 bases and J by 0 bases. This chain's CDR3 is CASSGSRLAGAANTGELFF. CDR3 nucleotide sequence: TGTGCCAGCAGCGGATCGCGACTAGCGGGGGCCGCGAACACCGGGGAGCTGTTTTTT.

This rearrangement joins TRBV7-5 to TRBJ2-1; TRBD1, the table's D call, lacks a check against the DNA. TRBV7-5 is a recognized pseudogene. This CDR3 is 19 amino acids long. CDR3 protein: CARSPGTGVPDPIGNEQFF. The CDR3 DNA reads TGTGCCAGAAGCCCCGGGACAGGGGTCCCGGACCCTATTGGCAATGAGCAGTTCTTC.

The rearrangement uses TRBV12-5 and TRBJ2-1; TRBD2 agrees at 9 bases. Germline CDR1 LGHNT, CDR2 FRNRAP. CDR3 length: 16 amino acids. V was pared by 0 bases and J by 6 bases, with 6 bases of the junction left unmatched. CDR3 protein: CASGLVRAGGANEQFF. CDR3 bases: TGTGCTAGTGGTTTGGTACGCGCGGGGGGGGCCAATGAGCAGTTCTTC.

The rearrangement joins TRBV2 to TRBJ2-1, with no clear D. CDR3 length: 13 residues. Germline CDR1 and CDR2: SNHLY and FYNNEI. V gave up 1 base and J gave up 8 bases, with 9 bases separating them. This CDR3 is CASSEDSSDEQFF. The CDR3 DNA is TGTGCCAGCAGTGAAGATAGCTCAGATGAGCAGTTCTTC.

The chain is built from TRBV19 and TRBJ1-5; D remains unclear. This CDR3 region has 15 residues. CDR1 is LNHDA, CDR2 SQIVND, per germline (reference sequence). V lost 6 bases, J lost 0 bases, and 12 bases lay in between. The CDR3 nucleotides read TGTGCCAGTAGATGGGAGAGCTATAGCAATCAGCCCCAGCATTTT. The encoded protein is CASRWESYSNQPQHF. The full variable domain, its missing parts supplied by reference TRBV19 and TRBJ1-5, is DGGITQSPKYLFRKEGQNVTLSCEQNLNHDAMYWYRQDPGQGLRLIYYSQIVNDFQKGDIAEGYSVSREKKESFPLTVTSAQKNPTAFYLCASRWESYSNQPQHFGDGTRLSIL.

The gene calls are TRBV5-6 and TRBJ1-2, with D perhaps matching TRBD1 (6 bases). The CDR3 is 15 amino acids. Germline V lookup: CDR1 SGHDT, CDR2 YYEEEE. The V and J ends lost 4 bases and 8 bases respectively, with 21 bases between them. DNA for the CDR3: TGTGCCAGCAGCCAGGAAGACAGGTTAGTGGTCGGCTACACCTTC. It translates to CASSQEDRLVVGYTF.

This chain links TRBV9 with TRBJ1-2; 7 bases map to TRBD1. Germline V lookup: CDR1 SGDLS, CDR2 YYNGEE. This CDR3 has 17 amino acids. The trim removed 3 bases at V and 4 bases at J, leaving 15 bases unmatched. CDR3 DNA: TGTGCCAGCAGCGGCACCCACGGACAGGTCAGCCCCTATGGCTACACCTTC. Protein product: CASSGTHGQVSPYGYTF. Drawing the rest from reference TRBV9 and TRBJ1-2, the complete variable domain is DSGVTQTPKHLITATGQRVTLRCSPRSGDLSVYWYQQSLDQGLQFLIQYYNGEERAKGNILERFSAQQFPDLHSELNLSSLELGDSALYFCASSGTHGQVSPYGYTFGSGTRLTVV.